This T cell receptor (beta chain) was captured in a study of cytomegalovirus exposure and HLA in healthy donors. Comments on this clone: Its matching antigen is unknown.

The CDR3 runs 15 residues. V gave up 6 bases and J gave up 0 bases, with 15 bases separating them. Per the germline V gene, CDR1 is MNHEY and CDR2 is SVGAGI. PCR primers comprised 60 Vbeta and 13 Jbeta primers. The protocol was immunoSEQ multiplex PCR, while the TCRdb copy is restricted to in-frame clones and leaves out a portion. The sample holds approximately 100,000 clones, around three quarters seen once. Broader study findings: Later analysis showed most CMV-associated TCR beta chains appearing HLA-restricted. When the data were analyzed later, several of the most significant clusters appeared to be linked to common viral pathogens. Many donors carried some public TCRs, although rarity characterized most TCR sequences.

The sequenced sample consisted of PBMCs. The TCR was taken from a human donor in good health. This rearrangement joins TRBV6-5 to TRBJ2-7; D not certain. CDR3 nucleotide sequence: TGTGCCAGCAGAGACTCACGTTCCCACTCCTACGAGCAGTACTTC. The encoded protein is CASRDSRSHSYEQYF.